The sample holds one count of the clone carrying this T cell receptor beta chain. CDR3 length: 13 amino acids. Germline CDR1 is SGHRS and CDR2 is YFSETQ. V lost 0 bases to trimming and J lost 6 bases, with 9 bases between them. The data belong to a study of control samples from healthy donors and cancer patients. Sequencing was performed with immunoSEQ multiplex PCR; in TCRdb, only in-frame clones are kept and a portion is missing. The sample has about 170,000 clones, approximately 94% seen once; the top ten hold about 1.4%. The specimen was blood. The chain has TRBV5-1 and TRBJ1-1; D is uncertain. This TCR was recovered from a woman aged 18-30 years in good health. CDR3 loop: CASSLVARSEAFF. The CDR3 DNA follows: TGCGCCAGCAGCTTGGTGGCCAGGTCTGAAGCTTTCTTT.